This entry describes one TCR beta chain. Its antigen is not known. This table comes from immunoSEQ multiplex PCR, and its TCRdb copy is limited to in-frame clones, with some not included. The sample has 240,000 or so clones, over 85% seen once. The source of the sample is a study of T cell responses to AZD1222 COVID-19 vaccine. Study-level information: Second-dose groups at about 4 or about 12 weeks were pooled. Regarding the study as a whole: Repertoire sampling was restricted to post-peak T cell response timepoints. Clonal diversity was possibly underestimated, and white British individuals and females predominated among donors.

From germline, CDR1 is LGHNT and CDR2 FRNRAP. The CDR3 extends over 13 amino acids. Trimming cost V 5 bases and J 4 bases; bases outside gene matches: 2. Source: peripheral blood, taken on day 0 of AZD1222 vaccination. The source of this sequence is an adult in good health. The rearrangement links TRBV12-5 to TRBJ2-7, with 10 bases lining up with TRBD1. The CDR3: CASGRDRGYEQYF. CDR3 bases: TGTGCTAGTGGTCGGGACAGGGGATACGAGCAGTACTTC.